This T cell receptor beta chain was observed in a study of blood T cell repertoires in COVID-19. TCRdb keeps only in-frame clones here, not all; method: immunoSEQ multiplex PCR. The data show about 100,000 clones, around nine tenths seen once. This CDR3 has 14 residues. Trimming took 4 bases from V and 6 from J; bases not matched to a gene: 3. Per the germline V gene, CDR1 is LGHDT and CDR2 is YNNKEL (reference sequence). The source material was peripheral blood. The chain uses TRBV3-1 (or the pseudogene TRBV3-2) and TRBJ1-6; TRBD1 agrees at 7 bases. This clonotype originated in a human donor with COVID-19, enrolled during active disease. The donor label of this sample is uncertain. CDR3 sequence reads: CASSPHRGNSPLHF. CDR3 nucleotide sequence: TGTGCCAGCAGCCCTCACAGGGGTAATTCACCCCTCCACTTT.